The rows below give T cell receptor beta chains drawn from one sample of a study of T cells expressing NK-cell markers. One entry per CDR3 protein, without DNA, is what TCRdb gives after re-calling the 5' RACE reads. Its clone listing holds about 300,000 distinct CDR3 sequences. The sequencing sample was made of blood T cells: a sorted CD56 or NKG2C T cell subset, CD4+ or CD8+ T cells, or bulk PBMC T cells (not recorded which). The source of these receptors is a woman between 18 and 69 years old in good health. Each CDR3 is given with its conserved first and last residue.

cdr3_aa	j_call	v_call
CSAGGTAPGYGYTF	TRBJ1-2	TRBV20-1
CASSSHSTDTQYF	TRBJ2-3	TRBV9
CSARPTSGSYNEQFF	TRBJ2-1	TRBV20-1
CASSLLRTGITDTQYF	TRBJ2-3	TRBV7-2
CASSPDATLNTEAFF	TRBJ1-1	TRBV3-1
CASSYSSGVEQPQHF	TRBJ1-5	TRBV6-5
CASSTGTWETQYF	TRBJ2-5	TRBV19
CASRAPGVHEQYF	TRBJ2-7	TRBV28
CASSSKNWETQYF	TRBJ2-5	TRBV7-8
CSAFRGNTEAFF	TRBJ1-1	TRBV20-1
CSARDRREQFF	TRBJ2-1	TRBV20-1
CASSLVPLGGGNEQFF	TRBJ2-1	TRBV7-2
CASSTGGARETQYF	TRBJ2-5	TRBV6-1
CAGRLTANTGELFF	TRBJ2-2	TRBV5-5
CSARGQGGIQYF	TRBJ2-4	TRBV20-1
CSARAFTIGAPYNEQFF	TRBJ2-1	TRBV20-1
CAWSLRPKTVYNEQFF	TRBJ2-1	TRBV30
CASSPKRGPLDTQYF	TRBJ2-3	TRBV18
CASLDIGLAGLSTDTQYF	TRBJ2-3	TRBV2
CASRQQVPGSPLHF	TRBJ1-6	TRBV27
CASSLILGEQYF	TRBJ2-7	TRBV5-1
CASTPRVSGGNEQFF	TRBJ2-1	TRBV5-1
CSARDQGNTEAFF	TRBJ1-1	TRBV20-1
CASSQDEASGETQYF	TRBJ2-5	TRBV4-3
CASSDGVREAFF	TRBJ1-1	TRBV6-2/TRBV6-3
CASSLRGETQYF	TRBJ2-5	TRBV12-3/TRBV12-4
CASSLTGWKDTQYF	TRBJ2-3	TRBV5-1
CASSVQGPGNTIYF	TRBJ1-3	TRBV2
CASSFSTGGEAFF	TRBJ1-1	TRBV11-2
CASSVGGSIADTQYF	TRBJ2-3	TRBV9
CATSGQTSSYNEQFF	TRBJ2-1	TRBV24-1
CASSYSSQTNTGELFF	TRBJ2-2	TRBV6-5
CATSPALNEQYF	TRBJ2-7	TRBV19
CASDVRGRAGNEQFF	TRBJ2-1	TRBV9
CASSHWPTATSGNTIYF	TRBJ1-3	TRBV4-3
CSARGPGQGTEAFF	TRBJ1-1	TRBV20-1
CASSWTWNTGELFF	TRBJ2-2	TRBV7-2
CASSYQPGELFF	TRBJ2-2	TRBV6-5
CASSYGQEETQYF	TRBJ2-5	TRBV12-3/TRBV12-4
CASSKDTIWTSTEQFF	TRBJ2-1	TRBV5-1
CASSYAGTSGNQPQHF	TRBJ1-5	TRBV6-5
CASSVSIAGGYLGELFF	TRBJ2-2	TRBV6-1
CASKLAGFEETQYF	TRBJ2-5	TRBV2
CASSVGGGGDVGQFF	TRBJ2-1	TRBV9
CASSPQPGQGQEQYF	TRBJ2-7	TRBV18
CASSYSRKQGGAPLHF	TRBJ1-6	TRBV6-2/TRBV6-3
CASSVPGLAIEDTQYF	TRBJ2-3	TRBV6-1
CASSHTSGANTDTQYF	TRBJ2-3	TRBV2
CSVEYSGSGETQYF	TRBJ2-5	TRBV29-1